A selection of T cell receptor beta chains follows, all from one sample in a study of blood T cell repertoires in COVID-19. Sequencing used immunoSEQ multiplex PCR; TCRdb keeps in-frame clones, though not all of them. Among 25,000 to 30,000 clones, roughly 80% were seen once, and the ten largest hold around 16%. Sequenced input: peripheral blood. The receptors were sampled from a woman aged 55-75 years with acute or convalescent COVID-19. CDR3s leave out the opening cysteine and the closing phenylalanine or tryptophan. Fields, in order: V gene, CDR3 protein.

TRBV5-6,ASSRITGAYSYEQY
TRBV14,ASSQVGTGKFLGTDTQY
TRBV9,ASSGTSGGTHVQETQY
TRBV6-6,ASTLRNEQF
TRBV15,ATSREPSGGAETQY
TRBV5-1,ASSLNGGDYGYT
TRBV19,ASSIFRDSDNQPQH
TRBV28,ASSLPSGVANYGYT
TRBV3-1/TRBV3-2,ASSLQLNTEAF
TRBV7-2,ASSPGAPNQPQH
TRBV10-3,AISDSIRGGQSDTQY
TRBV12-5,ASTPGGRETQY
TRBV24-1,ATSDSHSWGVGTEAF
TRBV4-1,ASSQGLSYAGRRYEQY
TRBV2,ASSRRTETYEQY
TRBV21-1,ASSERKEGDGYT
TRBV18,ASSAGVTPLHEQY
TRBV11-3,ASSPGGGDTQY
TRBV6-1,ASSEREVHPYGYT
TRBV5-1,ASSLLAGAGNEQF
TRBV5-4,ASSMGLGHNPQDTQY
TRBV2,ASSGQAYGYT
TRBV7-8,ASRAGGGGQGVRYEQY